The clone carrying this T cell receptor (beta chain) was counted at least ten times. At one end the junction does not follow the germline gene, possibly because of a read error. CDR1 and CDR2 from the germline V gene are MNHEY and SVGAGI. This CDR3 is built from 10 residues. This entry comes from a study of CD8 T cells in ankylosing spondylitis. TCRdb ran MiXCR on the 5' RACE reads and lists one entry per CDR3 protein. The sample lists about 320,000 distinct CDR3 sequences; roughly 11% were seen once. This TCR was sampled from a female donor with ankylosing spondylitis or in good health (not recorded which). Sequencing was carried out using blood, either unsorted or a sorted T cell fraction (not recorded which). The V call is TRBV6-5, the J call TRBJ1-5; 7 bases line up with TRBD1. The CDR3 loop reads CASRIKGQRF. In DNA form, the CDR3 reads TGTGCCAGCAGAATCAAGGGACAGCGTTTT.